This T cell receptor beta chain emerged from a study of blood T cells in healthy people across ages. A second roughly 6 to 11 cycle PCR used barcoded and J-beta primers. All cDNA molecules were each tagged by a template-switch adaptor with 12 random nucleotides. TCRdb reprocessed the 5' RACE reads via MiXCR and lists one record per CDR3 protein. The table shows about 800,000 distinct CDR3 sequences, with about 25% occurring only once. CDR1 and CDR2 from the germline V gene are MNHEY and SMNVEV (reference sequence). Trimming pared 3 bases from V and 4 bases from J, leaving 15 bases between. The CDR3 runs 15 residues. This same sample was also taken into another study, of T cells of mothers and their children.

The specimen sequenced was blood. The rearrangement links TRBV27 to TRBJ1-2; tentatively, D is TRBD1 (5 bases). The clonotype originates from a boy between 10 and 17 years old in good health. The CDR3 DNA is TGTGCCAGCAGTTTCGGTGGGGCAGCGGTCTATGGCTACACCTTC. As protein: CASSFGGAAVYGYTF.